The 20 T cell receptor beta chains given below trace back to one sample, sequenced in a study of blood T cell repertoires in COVID-19. Measured with immunoSEQ multiplex PCR; TCRdb has only the in-frame clones, and not every one. The data contain some 90,000 clones, around 72% of them seen just once; the ten biggest clones take up 20% to 25%. Specimen: peripheral blood. These receptors came from a woman in her fifties or sixties in a cohort sampled during active or convalescent COVID-19.

This rearrangement joins TRBV28 to TRBJ2-7; 9 bases agree with TRBD1. V shed 6 bases and J 5 bases; nucleotides not matched to a gene: 8. This CDR3 comprises 14 residues. Germline CDR1 reads MDHEN; CDR2 reads SYDVKM. The CDR3 reads CASSTGGALDEQYF. CDR3 sequence (DNA): TGTGCCAGCAGCACAGGGGGCGCTTTAGACGAGCAGTACTTC.

In its sample, this clone was seen a few times. The rearrangement joins TRBV2 to TRBJ1-4, with D perhaps matching TRBD1 (6 bases). The CDR3 runs 14 residues. Germline V gene lookup returns CDR1 SNHLY and CDR2 FYNNEI. V lost 2 bases, J lost 7 bases, and 11 bases lay in between. The DNA of the CDR3 is TGTGCCAGCAGTGAATGGGGGCGCGGTGAAAAACTGTTTTTT. As protein: CASSEWGRGEKLFF.

The gene calls are TRBV2 and TRBJ2-3; 11 bases line up with TRBD2. This CDR3 region has 15 residues. Germline CDR1 SNHLY, CDR2 FYNNEI. With 4 bases clipped from V and 4 bases from J, the junction kept 4 bases outside the gene matches. DNA of the CDR3: TGTGCCAGCAGTGGCCGACTAGCGGGATCAGATACGCAGTATTTT. Its translation: CASSGRLAGSDTQYF.

This clone appeared a few times. V is TRBV19 and J is TRBJ1-5, with D possibly being TRBD1 (5 bases). V lost 4 bases to trimming and J lost 2 bases, with 18 bases between them. CDR1 and CDR2 from the germline V gene are LNHDA and SQIVND (reference sequence). The CDR3 sequence is 17 residues long. CDR3 residues: CASSSTLQGSGNQPQHF. Written as DNA, the CDR3 is TGTGCCAGTAGTAGTACCCTTCAGGGTTCAGGCAATCAGCCCCAGCATTTT.

This clone appeared once. The chain recombines TRBV19 with TRBJ2-1, with a possible D match to TRBD1 (5 bases). CDR1 is LNHDA, CDR2 SQIVND, per germline (reference sequence). This CDR3 region has 13 residues. Trimming took 10 bases from V and 7 from J, leaving 17 bases between them. CDR3 in amino acids: CATRQGFVNEQFF. In DNA, the CDR3 is TGTGCCACCCGGCAGGGATTCGTAAATGAGCAGTTCTTC.

The J gene is TRBJ2-5, the V gene TRBV12-3 or TRBV12-4; no definite D call. Trimming took off 3 bases at V and 5 bases at J, with 4 bases between the two ends. The CDR3 has 11 amino acids. This CDR3 reads CASSFHETQYF. Written as DNA, the CDR3 is TGTGCCAGCAGTTTTCATGAGACCCAGTACTTC.

V usage is TRBV6-5 and J usage is TRBJ1-2, with D possibly TRBD1 on 6 matching bases. Per the germline V gene, CDR1 is MNHEY and CDR2 is SVGAGI. This CDR3 comprises 13 residues. Deletions cut 3 bases from V and 4 bases from J, with 9 bases between. The CDR3 DNA sequence: TGTGCCAGCAGTTATACAGGGCCCTATGGCTACACCTTC. Encoded protein: CASSYTGPYGYTF.

This chain links TRBV15 with TRBJ2-2; D may be TRBD2 (6 bases). The CDR3 is made up of 15 amino acids. Germline values: CDR1 LNHNV, CDR2 YYDKDF (reference sequence). Trimming took 1 base from V and 5 from J, leaving 11 bases between them. The CDR3 loop is CATSRAGVETGELFF. For the CDR3, the DNA is TGTGCCACCAGCAGAGCGGGGGTTGAGACCGGGGAGCTGTTTTTT.

The chain uses TRBV7-3 and TRBJ1-2; D call uncertain. The germline V and J ends were trimmed by 0 bases and 1 base, with 6 bases remaining between them. The CDR3 covers 14 residues. Germline-derived CDR1 and CDR2 are SGHTA and FQGTGA. The CDR3 protein is CASSLTSNNYGYTF. The CDR3 nucleotides read TGTGCCAGCAGCTTAACGTCCAATAACTATGGCTACACCTTC.

The chain has TRBV18 and TRBJ1-5; D remains unclear. The CDR3 totals 15 residues. The germline gives CDR1 KGHSH, CDR2 LQKENI. Trimming removed 0 bases at V and 2 bases at J, with 8 bases between. The chain's CDR3 is CASSPPGPGNQPQHF. The DNA for the CDR3 is TGTGCCAGCTCACCACCGGGCCCGGGCAATCAGCCCCAGCATTTT.

This clone was observed at least ten times. The V gene is TRBV19, the J gene TRBJ2-7; D may be TRBD2 (5 bases). Per germline, CDR1 LNHDA and CDR2 SQIVND (reference sequence). The CDR3 totals 14 residues. With 1 base removed from V and 4 bases from J, the gap between germline ends came to 11 bases. For the CDR3, the DNA is TGTGCCAGTAGTATAGTGGCAGGAGGTTACGAGCAGTACTTC. It encodes CASSIVAGGYEQYF. The complete variable domain, with remaining parts taken from reference TRBV19 and TRBJ2-7, reads DGGITQSPKYLFRKEGQNVTLSCEQNLNHDAMYWYRQDPGQGLRLIYYSQIVNDFQKGDIAEGYSVSREKKESFPLTVTSAQKNPTAFYLCASSIVAGGYEQYFGPGTRLTVT.

Only a few counts were recorded for this clone. V and J are TRBV5-1 and TRBJ2-7; 7 nucleotides align to TRBD1. V was clipped by 4 bases and J by 4 bases; unmatched bases: 5. CDR3 length: 13 amino acids. CDR1 is SGHRS, CDR2 YFSETQ, per germline. This chain's CDR3 is CASSRDRSYEQYF. CDR3 DNA sequence: TGCGCCAGCAGCCGGGACAGAAGTTACGAGCAGTACTTC.

This sequence joins TRBV14 and TRBJ2-6; 7 bases are shared with TRBD1. CDR1 is SGHDN and CDR2 is FVKESK in the germline V gene. V lost 1 base and J lost 4; bases outside the gene matches: 4. The CDR3 loop spans 16 amino acids. The CDR3 loop reads CASSQVRGFGANVLTF. The CDR3 coding sequence is TGTGCCAGCAGCCAAGTCAGGGGGTTCGGGGCCAACGTCCTGACTTTC.

The chain employs TRBV6-2 or TRBV6-3 and TRBJ1-2; D gene ambiguous. Germline CDR1 is MNHEY and CDR2 is SVGEGT. The CDR3 is 11 residues long. V lost 5 bases, J lost 4 bases, and 5 bases lay in between. The CDR3 reads CASSLLYGYTF. CDR3 bases: TGTGCCAGCAGTCTCCTCTATGGCTACACCTTC.

There are a few counts of this clone. The chain combines TRBV6-2 or TRBV6-3 with TRBJ2-7; 7 bases align to TRBD2. Germline V gene lookup returns CDR1 MNHEY and CDR2 SVGEGT. V was pared by 2 bases and J by 6 bases, with 4 bases of the junction left unmatched. This CDR3 is built from 13 residues. In DNA form, the CDR3 reads TGTGCCAGCAGTTACGCGGGGGTCCCCGAGCAGTACTTC. Protein product: CASSYAGVPEQYF.

This chain joins TRBV4-1 and TRBJ2-7; perhaps TRBD2 as D (6 bases). Trimming stripped 3 bases from V and 3 bases from J, with 15 bases between. This CDR3 is built from 15 residues. Germline values: CDR1 MGHRA, CDR2 YSYEKL. CDR3 region: CASSQGEREVYEQYF. In nucleotides, the CDR3 is TGCGCCAGCAGCCAGGGGGAGAGGGAGGTCTACGAGCAGTACTTC.

The V and J genes are TRBV5-1 and TRBJ1-6; the match to TRBD1 covers 7 bases. The germline V gene encodes CDR1 SGHRS and CDR2 YFSETQ. V lost 0 bases, J lost 11 bases, and 5 bases stayed unmatched. This CDR3 comprises 14 residues. CDR3 in amino acids: CASSLAGRGAPLHF. CDR3 nucleotides: TGCGCCAGCAGCTTGGCCGGCAGGGGGGCACCCCTCCACTTT. Looking up the rest from reference TRBV5-1 and TRBJ1-6 gives the full variable domain: KAGVTQTPRYLIKTRGQQVTLSCSPISGHRSVSWYQQTPGQGLQFLFEYFSETQRNKGNFPGRFSGRQFSNSRSEMNVSTLELGDSALYLCASSLAGRGAPLHFGNGTRLTVT.

The CDR3 is CATSRDRGDWTVTQYF. The CDR3 DNA follows: TGTGCCACCAGCAGAGATCGGGGGGACTGGACAGTAACGCAGTATTTT. The chain couples TRBV15 to TRBJ2-3, with D perhaps matching TRBD2 (7 bases). V was clipped by 0 bases and J by 9 bases, with 19 bases between them. The CDR3 runs 16 residues. Looked up from germline, CDR1 is LNHNV and CDR2 is YYDKDF (reference sequence).

The V and J genes are TRBV28 and TRBJ1-3; 8 positions agree with TRBD1. The CDR3 is 16 amino acids. Trimming at V came to 6 bases and at J to 0 bases, leaving 7 bases not matched to a gene. Germline CDR1 MDHEN, CDR2 SYDVKM. CDR3 in DNA: TGTGCCAGCAGACGGACAGGGAGCAGCTCTGGAAACACCATATATTTT. This encodes CASRRTGSSSGNTIYF.

The chain employs TRBV4-3 and TRBJ2-3; 8 nucleotides line up with TRBD2. The V segment lost 2 bases and the J segment 4 bases; nucleotides outside the gene matches: 8. CDR1 LGHNA and CDR2 YSLEER come from the germline V gene. This CDR3 is 16 amino acids long. The CDR3 reads CASSQLATSVPDTQYF. The CDR3 DNA reads TGCGCCAGCAGCCAATTGGCGACTAGCGTGCCAGATACGCAGTATTTT.